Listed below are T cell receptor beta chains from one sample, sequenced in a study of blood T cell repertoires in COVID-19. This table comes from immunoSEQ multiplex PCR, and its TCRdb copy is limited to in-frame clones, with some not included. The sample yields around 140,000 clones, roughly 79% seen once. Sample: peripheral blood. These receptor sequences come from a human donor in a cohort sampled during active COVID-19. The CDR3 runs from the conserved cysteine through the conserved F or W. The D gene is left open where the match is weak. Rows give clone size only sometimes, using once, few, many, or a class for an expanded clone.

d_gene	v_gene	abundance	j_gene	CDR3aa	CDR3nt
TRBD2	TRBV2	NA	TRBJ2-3	CASSGLAGGVGDTQYF	TGTGCCAGCAGTGGACTAGCGGGAGGTGTGGGAGATACGCAGTATTTT
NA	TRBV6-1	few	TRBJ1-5	CASSEFQLAGNQPQHF	TGTGCCAGCAGTGAATTCCAGTTAGCAGGCAATCAGCCCCAGCATTTT
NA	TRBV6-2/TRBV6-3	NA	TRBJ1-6	CASSYGGAGSPLHF	TGTGCCAGCAGTTACGGGGGCGCGGGTTCACCCCTCCACTTT
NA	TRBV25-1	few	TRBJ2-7	CASSEYPLEKGQGYEQYF	TGTGCCAGCAGTGAATATCCCCTTGAAAAGGGACAAGGCTACGAGCAGTACTTC
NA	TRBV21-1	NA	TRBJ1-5	CASSKAVRQPQHF	TGTGCCAGCAGCAAAGCGGTGCGTCAGCCCCAGCATTTT
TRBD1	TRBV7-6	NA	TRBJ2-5	CASSKGQGQETQYF	TGTGCCAGCAGCAAGGGACAGGGGCAAGAGACCCAGTACTTC
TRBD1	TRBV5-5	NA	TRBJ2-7	CASSPGQGGYEQYF	TGTGCCAGCAGCCCGGGACAGGGTGGCTACGAGCAGTACTTC
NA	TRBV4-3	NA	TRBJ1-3	CASSQGSPSLNTIYF	TGCGCCAGCAGCCAAGGAAGCCCGTCCCTGAACACCATATATTTT
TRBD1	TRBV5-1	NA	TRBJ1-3	CASSQQPGGTGNTIYF	TGCGCCAGCAGCCAGCAACCAGGGGGCACTGGAAACACCATATATTTT
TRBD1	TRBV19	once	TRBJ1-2	CASKREQGAAGYTF	TGTGCCAGTAAACGGGAACAGGGGGCGGCTGGCTACACCTTC
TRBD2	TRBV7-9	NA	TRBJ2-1	CASSKGTSDEQFF	TGTGCCAGCAGCAAAGGGACTAGCGATGAGCAGTTCTTC
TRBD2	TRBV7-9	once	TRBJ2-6	CASSLELAGLLSGANVLTF	TGTGCCAGCAGCTTAGAGCTAGCGGGATTACTCTCTGGGGCCAACGTCCTGACTTTC
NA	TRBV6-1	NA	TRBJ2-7	CASSEGRRQGWYEQYF	TGTGCCAGCAGTGAAGGGCGGCGGCAGGGTTGGTACGAGCAGTACTTC
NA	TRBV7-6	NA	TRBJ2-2	CASSLRSGDTGELFF	TGTGCCAGCAGCTTACGATCGGGGGACACCGGGGAGCTGTTTTTT
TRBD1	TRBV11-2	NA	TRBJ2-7	CASSPQTGSVDEQYF	TGTGCCAGCAGCCCCCAGACAGGGAGTGTCGACGAGCAGTACTTC
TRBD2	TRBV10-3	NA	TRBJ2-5	CATGEGGTRRETQYF	TGTGCCACCGGGGAGGGAGGGACTAGGAGGGAGACCCAGTACTTC